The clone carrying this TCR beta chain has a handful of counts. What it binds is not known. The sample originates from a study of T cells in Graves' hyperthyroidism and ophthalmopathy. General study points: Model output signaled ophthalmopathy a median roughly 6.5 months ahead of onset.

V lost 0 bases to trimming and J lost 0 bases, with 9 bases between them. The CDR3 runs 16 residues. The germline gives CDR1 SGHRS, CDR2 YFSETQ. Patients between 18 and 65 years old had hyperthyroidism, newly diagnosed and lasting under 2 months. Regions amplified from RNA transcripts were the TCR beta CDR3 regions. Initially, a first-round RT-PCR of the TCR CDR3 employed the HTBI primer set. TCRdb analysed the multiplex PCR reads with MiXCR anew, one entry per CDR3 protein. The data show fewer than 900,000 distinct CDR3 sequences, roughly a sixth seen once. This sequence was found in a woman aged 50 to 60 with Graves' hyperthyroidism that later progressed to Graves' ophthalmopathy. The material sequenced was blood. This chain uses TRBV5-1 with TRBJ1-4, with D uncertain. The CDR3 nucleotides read TGCGCCAGCAGCTTGGATCAGCTAGCAACTAATGAAAAACTGTTTTTT. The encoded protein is CASSLDQLATNEKLFF.